Following are 17 T cell receptor beta chains from one sample sequenced in a study of shared clonotypes between healthy human individuals (dated by TCRdb to 2018 to 2020). Preparation of the library involved the immunoSEQ multiplex PCR assay. TCRdb stores this immuneACCESS table with in-frame sequences only. Part of the clones is absent; in the studies checked, under half of the shortfall reflects unresolved V genes, and no reason is known for the rest. The sample table records about 640,000 clones; 60% to 80% of these occur just once. Roughly 1.8% of the sample goes to the ten largest clones. The specimen was memory CD4+ T cells sorted from blood. The cell subset or site label, as the study defines it: CD45RA-negative fraction. The receptors were sampled from a woman between 25 and 40 years old in good health.

This clone was detected once. The chain has TRBV11-2 and TRBJ2-7; 9 bases map to TRBD2. Germline V lookup: CDR1 SGHAT, CDR2 FQNNGV. The CDR3 spans 15 residues. Trimming removed 5 bases from V and 3 bases from J; junction bases left unmatched: 8. Here the CDR3 reads CASSQGLANNYEQYF. The CDR3, as DNA: TGTGCCAGCAGCCAAGGACTAGCGAATAACTACGAGCAGTACTTC.

This chain connects TRBV5-1 to TRBJ2-3; TRBD1 agrees at 7 bases. V lost 4 bases to trimming and J lost 1 base; unmatched junction nucleotides: 3. The CDR3 sequence is 14 residues long. Looked up from germline, CDR1 is SGHRS and CDR2 is YFSETQ. The chain's CDR3 is CASSTGQGTDTQYF. DNA of the CDR3: TGCGCCAGCAGCACTGGACAGGGCACAGATACGCAGTATTTT.

In its sample, this clone was seen a few times. The sample carries other DNA sequences with the same CDR3. The chain joins TRBV11-2 to TRBJ1-4; D is unresolved. Deletions cut 1 base from V and 4 bases from J, with 7 bases between. This CDR3 contains 14 residues. The germline V gene has CDR1 SGHAT and CDR2 FQNNGV. The DNA of the CDR3 is TGTGCCAGCAGCTTAGTGGGATATAATGAAAAACTGTTTTTT. Its protein product is CASSLVGYNEKLFF. Drawing the rest from reference TRBV11-2 and TRBJ1-4, the complete variable domain is EAGVAQSPRYKIIEKRQSVAFWCNPISGHATLYWYQQILGQGPKLLIQFQNNGVVDDSQLPKDRFSAERLKGVDSTLKIQPAKLEDSAVYLCASSLVGYNEKLFFGSGTQLSVL.

The J gene is TRBJ1-2, the V gene TRBV14; D possibly corresponds to TRBD1 (5 bases). The CDR3 sequence is 14 residues long. V dropped 2 bases and J dropped 7 bases, with 14 bases sitting between them. Germline CDR1 is SGHDN and CDR2 is FVKESK. The CDR3 sequence is CASSQLTVLSGYTF. Here the CDR3 DNA reads TGTGCCAGCAGCCAACTGACAGTTTTAAGTGGCTACACCTTC.

The J gene is TRBJ2-5, the V gene TRBV2, with D tentatively TRBD1 (6 bases). The ends were cut back, 6 bases at V and 3 bases at J, with 14 bases in the middle. Germline V lookup: CDR1 SNHLY, CDR2 FYNNEI. The CDR3 runs to 14 residues. CDR3 nucleotides: TGTGCCAGCAGGTACCAGGGGATTAAAGAGACCCAGTACTTC. It translates to CASRYQGIKETQYF.

The chain uses TRBV5-1 and TRBJ2-5; the D gene could be TRBD1 or TRBD2 (5 bases each). The J call may be in error: the DNA end matches TRBJ2-7 better. Germline-derived CDR1 and CDR2 are SGHRS and YFSETQ. This CDR3 is 14 amino acids long. CDR3 DNA: TGCGCCAGCAGCTCCGTGGGGGTTACCTACGAGCAGTACTTC. Protein: CASSSVGVTYEQYF.

The chain joins TRBV30 to TRBJ1-5; possible D gene TRBD1, 5 bases. Germline V gene data show CDR1 as GTSNPN and CDR2 as SVGIG (reference sequence). V gave up 5 bases and J gave up 4 bases, with 9 bases separating them. The CDR3 is 12 residues long. The CDR3 coding sequence is TGTGCCTGGGACAGACCGAATCAGCCCCAGCATTTT. It encodes CAWDRPNQPQHF.

J is TRBJ1-4 and V is TRBV30; perhaps TRBD1 as D (5 bases). Between the trimmed V and J ends, which lost 0 bases and 8 bases, there was a span of 13 bases. The length of the CDR3 is 14 residues. Germline CDR1 reads GTSNPN; CDR2 reads SVGIG (reference sequence). CDR3 sequence: CAWSVSGGGEKLFF. Here the CDR3 DNA reads TGTGCCTGGAGTGTATCTGGGGGTGGGGAAAAACTGTTTTTT.

V usage is TRBV18 and J usage is TRBJ1-1; D uncertain. V dropped 2 bases and J dropped 2 bases, with 9 bases sitting between them. The CDR3 runs 14 residues. Germline CDR1 KGHSH, CDR2 LQKENI. In DNA form, the CDR3 reads TGTGCCAGCTCACCAGCTCCCGGTAACACTGAAGCTTTCTTT. It specifies CASSPAPGNTEAFF.

The chain couples TRBV5-8 to TRBJ1-1; no reliable D call. Germline V gene sequence: CDR1 SGHTS, CDR2 YDEGEE. The ends were cut back, 5 bases at V and 6 bases at J, with 14 bases in the middle. This CDR3 comprises 13 residues. This CDR3 is CASRKRGAPEAFF. The CDR3 nucleotides read TGTGCCAGCAGAAAACGGGGTGCCCCTGAAGCTTTCTTT.

This chain connects TRBV13 to TRBJ1-1, with 7 positions matching TRBD1. V was clipped by 5 bases and J by 11 bases; unmatched bases: 11. This CDR3 contains 13 residues. Looked up from germline, CDR1 is PRHDT and CDR2 is FYEKMQ (reference sequence). This CDR3 is CASSPPGGDRAFF. CDR3 coding DNA: TGTGCCAGCAGCCCACCAGGGGGGGATAGGGCTTTCTTT.

The gene calls are TRBV5-1 and TRBJ1-1; perhaps TRBD1 as D (5 bases). The CDR3 is 13 amino acids. The V gene lost 2 bases and the J gene lost 7 bases, with 12 bases spanning the gap. CDR1 and CDR2 from the germline V gene are SGHRS and YFSETQ. CDR3 in DNA: TGCGCCAGCAGCTTCAGGGTAGGTGATGAAGCTTTCTTT. It is translated as CASSFRVGDEAFF.

Remarks on this clone: Other DNA sequences in this sample translate to the same CDR3. CDR3 nucleotide sequence: TGTGCCAGCAGCTTGGGAGGGGAAGAGACCCAGTACTTC. Its protein product is CASSLGGEETQYF. The chain joins TRBV5-4 to TRBJ2-5; D could derive from TRBD1 or TRBD2 (5 bases each). This CDR3 is built from 13 residues. Germline CDR1 is SGHNT and CDR2 is YYREEE (reference sequence). Deletions cut 0 bases from V and 3 bases from J, with 6 bases between.

The J gene is TRBJ2-5, the V gene TRBV6-1; no clear D. Germline loops: CDR1 MNHNS, CDR2 SASEGT. V was shortened by 0 bases and J by 5 bases, with 7 bases between the two germline ends. CDR3 length: 13 amino acids. The CDR3 sequence is CASSEAGMETQYF. DNA for the CDR3: TGTGCCAGCAGTGAAGCAGGGATGGAGACCCAGTACTTC.

The genes are TRBV15 and TRBJ1-5; D gene unclear. V dropped 1 base and J dropped 4 bases, with 8 bases sitting between them. This CDR3 is 14 amino acids long. In germline, CDR1 is LNHNV, CDR2 YYDKDF (reference sequence). CDR3: CATSRGLGNQPQHF. CDR3 in DNA: TGTGCCACCAGCAGAGGGTTGGGAAATCAGCCCCAGCATTTT.

This chain links TRBV6-6 with TRBJ1-1, with 7 bases lining up with TRBD1. V gave up 7 bases and J gave up 7 bases; unmatched junction bases: 12. The CDR3 runs to 14 residues. Germline V gives CDR1 MNHNY, CDR2 SVGAGI (reference sequence). Here the CDR3 DNA reads TGTGCCAGCACCGATACCGCCCACAGGGGTGAAGCTTTCTTT. Translating it yields CASTDTAHRGEAFF.

This clone has more than one count but fewer than ten. V and J are TRBV27 and TRBJ2-1; tentatively, D is TRBD1 or TRBD2 (5 bases each). Trimming pared 5 bases from V and 2 bases from J, leaving 13 bases between. CDR3 size: 15 residues. CDR1 is MNHEY and CDR2 is SMNVEV in the germline V gene (reference sequence). The CDR3 here is CASSEPGRAYNEQFF. The DNA of the CDR3 is TGTGCCAGCAGTGAACCGGGACGAGCCTACAATGAGCAGTTCTTC.